This T cell receptor (beta chain) was recorded in a study of cytomegalovirus exposure and HLA in healthy donors. Study-wide context: Of all 400 or so donors who were genotyped, about 80% belonged to the Caucasian-associated ancestry cluster.

The PCR made use of 60 Vbeta and 13 Jbeta primers. Study processing details: In a later analysis, the count reached 74 million or so unique TCR beta chains, with roughly 9.9 million shared. Produced via immunoSEQ multiplex PCR; TCRdb's table is partial and in-frame only. V and J calls and clone size are copied from that table; D and trimming were computed from the DNA. The profile shows approximately 110,000 clones, about 81% of them singletons. The CDR3 is 17 amino acids. V was cut by 1 base and J by 8 bases, with 23 bases left in between. The germline V gene encodes CDR1 SEHNR and CDR2 FQNEAQ (reference sequence). Healthy donors of bone marrow made up the group.

The gene calls are TRBV7-9 and TRBJ2-5; weak D call: TRBD2 (6 bases). Material: PBMCs. The clonotype comes from a woman in her twenties or thirties in good health and CMV-seronegative. In DNA form, the CDR3 reads TGTGCCAGCAGCTTAGGGGACTTCGGCAGGGATAGCGATACCCAGTACTTC. This codes for CASSLGDFGRDSDTQYF.